The 21 T cell receptor beta chains listed next were all sequenced from one sample in a study of radiotherapy plus CTLA-4 blockade in lung cancer. Method: immunoSEQ multiplex PCR; TCRdb's copy keeps in-frame clones and lacks some. This sample has about 59,000 clones, with under 75% found just once. Sample: peripheral blood, taken from a patient treated with radiotherapy plus ipilimumab. The source of these receptors is a human donor with non-small cell lung cancer whose response to radiotherapy plus ipilimumab could not be evaluated.

The CDR3 DNA is TGTGCCAGCAGCCCGCCCGGGGGAAACTATGGCTACACCTTC. This sequence encodes CASSPPGGNYGYTF. The gene calls are TRBV5-4 and TRBJ1-2; D is perhaps TRBD1 (5 bases). Germline CDR1 is SGHNT and CDR2 is YYREEE (reference sequence). The CDR3 runs 14 residues. The V gene lost 4 bases and the J gene lost 2 bases, with 12 bases spanning the gap. Variable domain in full (rest from reference TRBV5-4 and TRBJ1-2): ETGVTQSPTHLIKTRGQQVTLRCSSQSGHNTVSWYQQALGQGPQFIFQYYREEENGRGNFPPRFSGLQFPNYSSELNVNALELDDSALYLCASSPPGGNYGYTFGSGTRLTVV.

The chain links TRBV28 to TRBJ1-6; TRBD1 matches at 9 bases. J was trimmed by 5 bases and V by 5 bases; bases with no gene match: 7. There are 16 residues in the CDR3. CDR1 MDHEN and CDR2 SYDVKM come from the germline V gene. The CDR3: CASSTSTGGHNSPLHF. The DNA for the CDR3 is TGTGCCAGCAGTACCTCAACAGGGGGCCATAATTCACCCCTCCACTTT.

Only one count was recorded for this clone. The V gene is TRBV7-9, the J gene TRBJ1-2; the match to TRBD1 covers 7 bases. The germline V gene has CDR1 SEHNR and CDR2 FQNEAQ (reference sequence). With V trimmed by 5 bases and J by 6 bases, 6 bases remained unmatched. The CDR3 totals 13 residues. The CDR3 bases are TGTGCCAGCAGCGTTACAGGGGCGAATGGCTACACCTTC. This encodes CASSVTGANGYTF.

The chain links TRBV5-6 to TRBJ2-7, with 11 bases lining up with TRBD1. The V gene's germline CDR1 is SGHDT and CDR2 YYEEEE. With V trimmed by 4 bases and J by 4 bases, 4 bases remained unmatched. The CDR3 is made up of 14 amino acids. CDR3 coding DNA: TGTGCCAGCAGCGGCGGACAGGGGGCTTACGAGCAGTACTTC. As protein: CASSGGQGAYEQYF.

The V gene is TRBV9, the J gene TRBJ1-1; possible D gene TRBD1, 5 bases. V lost 4 bases and J lost 3, with 13 bases in between. Germline V lookup: CDR1 SGDLS, CDR2 YYNGEE. The CDR3 is 14 amino acids. DNA of the CDR3: TGTGCCAGCAGCTACGGCGGAGGGGACACTGAAGCTTTCTTT. Translated: CASSYGGGDTEAFF. Full variable domain (remainder filled in from reference TRBV9 and TRBJ1-1): DSGVTQTPKHLITATGQRVTLRCSPRSGDLSVYWYQQSLDQGLQFLIQYYNGEERAKGNILERFSAQQFPDLHSELNLSSLELGDSALYFCASSYGGGDTEAFFGQGTRLTVV.

The table lists this clone with a few counts. This sequence joins TRBV19 and TRBJ2-1; 10 nucleotides align to TRBD2. CDR1 and CDR2 (germline): LNHDA, SQIVND (reference sequence). Unmatched junction bases numbered 9, after V lost 5 bases and J lost 2 bases. CDR3 size: 17 residues. The CDR3 loop reads CASSGRTSGTPYNEQFF. Written as DNA, the CDR3 is TGTGCCAGTAGTGGGAGGACTAGCGGTACTCCCTACAATGAGCAGTTCTTC.

This clone was detected a few times. The chain carries TRBV29-1 and TRBJ2-5; TRBD2 aligns across 10 bases. The trim removed 7 bases at V and 3 bases at J, leaving 5 bases unmatched. Germline CDR1 SQVTM, CDR2 ANQGSEA. The CDR3 spans 13 residues. CDR3 DNA sequence: TGCAGCGCCGGAGGACTAGCGGAAGAGACCCAGTACTTC. It is translated as CSAGGLAEETQYF.

This chain joins TRBV28 and TRBJ1-3; 8 bases align to TRBD1. The ends lost 4 bases at V and 4 bases at J; junction bases unmatched: 3. CDR1 and CDR2 from the germline V gene are MDHEN and SYDVKM. CDR3 length: 14 amino acids. In DNA form, the CDR3 reads TGTGCCAGCAGTTCACAGGGGGTAGGAAACACCATATATTTT. Its protein product is CASSSQGVGNTIYF.

The chain couples TRBV7-7 to TRBJ2-5, with 11 bases aligning to TRBD2. Germline lookup yields CDR1 SSHAT and CDR2 FNYEAQ (reference sequence). The CDR3 extends over 16 amino acids. With 5 bases clipped from V and 4 bases from J, the junction kept 9 bases outside the gene matches. As DNA, the CDR3 is TGTGCCAGCAGCCCACAACTAGCGGGGGCGGGAGAGACCCAGTACTTC. Its protein is CASSPQLAGAGETQYF.

This clone was counted between two and nine times. The DNA for the CDR3 is TGTGCCATCAGACCACATTACAGGTCCATGAACACTGAAGCTTTCTTT. Translated, it gives CAIRPHYRSMNTEAFF. This chain connects TRBV10-3 to TRBJ1-1, with D maybe TRBD1 (5 bases). CDR1 and CDR2 from the germline V gene are ENHRY and SYGVKD. V was pared by 6 bases and J by 0 bases, with 17 bases between. The CDR3 totals 16 residues.

The table lists this clone with a few counts. The rearrangement uses TRBV9 and TRBJ2-7; TRBD2 aligns across 9 bases. Germline CDR1 reads SGDLS; CDR2 reads YYNGEE. The J segment lost 2 bases and the V segment lost 4 bases, leaving 10 bases of the junction unmatched. The CDR3 length is 16 residues. This CDR3 is CASSPKLSGGTYEQYF. Here the CDR3 DNA reads TGTGCCAGCAGCCCAAAACTCAGCGGGGGGACCTACGAGCAGTACTTC.

The gene calls are TRBV7-2 and TRBJ2-3; possible D gene TRBD2, 6 bases. V was shortened by 5 bases and J by 1 base, with 16 bases between the two germline ends. Germline CDR1 SGHTA, CDR2 FQGNSA. This CDR3 contains 16 residues. Here the CDR3 reads CASSQDYSPGTDTQYF. The CDR3 region has the DNA TGTGCCAGCAGCCAGGACTACTCACCTGGCACAGATACGCAGTATTTT.

This clone was picked up one time. This chain joins TRBV7-3 and TRBJ2-3, with a possible D match to TRBD1 (5 bases). The germline V gene has CDR1 SGHTA and CDR2 FQGTGA. There are 14 residues in the CDR3. V gave up 5 bases and J gave up 3 bases, with 12 bases separating them. The DNA of the CDR3 is TGTGCCAGCAGCCCCTCGGACAAGACAGATACGCAGTATTTT. Translated, it gives CASSPSDKTDTQYF.

The chain uses TRBV5-1 and TRBJ1-1, with TRBD1 identical over 7 bases. CDR1 is SGHRS and CDR2 is YFSETQ in the germline V gene. This CDR3 has 15 residues. With 4 bases clipped from V and 1 base from J, the junction kept 7 bases outside the gene matches. CDR3 sequence reads: CASSHLQGSNTEAFF. DNA of the CDR3: TGCGCCAGCAGCCATCTACAGGGGTCGAACACTGAAGCTTTCTTT.

The chain carries TRBV5-1 and TRBJ1-1; a weak D match, TRBD1 (5 bases). The CDR3 extends over 13 amino acids. Germline V CDR1 and CDR2: SGHRS, YFSETQ. The V gene lost 2 bases and the J gene lost 7 bases, with 12 bases spanning the gap. In nucleotides, the CDR3 is TGCGCCAGCAGCTTTGGGCGGGACGGTGAAGCTTTCTTT. This codes for CASSFGRDGEAFF. The whole variable domain, filled in from reference TRBV5-1 and TRBJ1-1, reads KAGVTQTPRYLIKTRGQQVTLSCSPISGHRSVSWYQQTPGQGLQFLFEYFSETQRNKGNFPGRFSGRQFSNSRSEMNVSTLELGDSALYLCASSFGRDGEAFFGQGTRLTVV.

V and J are TRBV28 and TRBJ1-4; 7 bases are shared with TRBD1. V was clipped by 3 bases and J by 8 bases; unmatched bases: 9. Germline V gives CDR1 MDHEN, CDR2 SYDVKM. This CDR3 has 15 residues. This CDR3 is CASSFSSGQDEKLFF. CDR3 in DNA: TGTGCCAGCAGTTTTTCTTCCGGACAGGACGAAAAACTGTTTTTT.

The chain uses TRBV6-1 and TRBJ1-5; D unclear. The V end lost 0 bases, the J end lost 2 bases, and 5 bases lay between the germline ends. The CDR3 is 14 amino acids. The germline CDR1 and CDR2 sequences are MNHNS and SASEGT. The CDR3 loop is CASSEAGGNQPQHF. DNA of the CDR3: TGTGCCAGCAGTGAAGCCGGGGGCAATCAGCCCCAGCATTTT.

There are a few counts of this clone. The chain links TRBV7-2 to TRBJ2-1; D unclear. Trimming took off 4 bases at V and 12 bases at J, with 16 bases between the two ends. CDR3 size: 13 residues. CDR1 SGHTA and CDR2 FQGNSA come from the germline V gene. In nucleotides, the CDR3 is TGTGCCAGCAGCTCCGCTTGGGCTCTCGGGCAGTTCTTC. The encoded protein is CASSSAWALGQFF.

The chain carries TRBV7-3 and TRBJ2-5, with D tentatively TRBD2 (7 bases). Germline-derived CDR1 and CDR2 are SGHTA and FQGTGA. This CDR3 comprises 15 residues. V lost 5 bases and J lost 4, with 17 bases in between. The CDR3 nucleotides are TGTGCCAGCAGCCCTGAGGGGGAGGGCCGAGAGACCCAGTACTTC. The encoded protein is CASSPEGEGRETQYF.

The rearrangement uses TRBV9 and TRBJ2-1; 12 bases fit TRBD2. Looked up from germline, CDR1 is SGDLS and CDR2 is YYNGEE. The CDR3 is 14 amino acids. The V gene end was trimmed by 10 bases and the J gene end by 8 bases; junction bases not matched to a gene: 10. CDR3 in DNA: TGTGCCCTTCGCACTAGCGGGAGGTGGGATGAGCAGTTCTTC. Translating gives CALRTSGRWDEQFF.

The chain joins TRBV5-1 to TRBJ1-2, with TRBD1 as a possible D gene (5 bases). CDR1 is SGHRS and CDR2 is YFSETQ in the germline V gene. Trimming took 1 base from V and 0 from J, leaving 16 bases between them. This CDR3 has 17 residues. The CDR3 coding sequence is TGCGCCAGCAGCTTGTCTTCGGGACTCATAGCTAACTATGGCTACACCTTC. This sequence encodes CASSLSSGLIANYGYTF.